Listed here are 7 T cell receptor beta chains from one sample, sequenced in a study of cytomegalovirus exposure and HLA in healthy donors. It was with 60 Vbeta and 13 Jbeta primers that the PCR ran. The table came from immunoSEQ multiplex PCR; TCRdb's copy has only in-frame clones and leaves some out. The repertoire holds fewer than 90,000 clones, with roughly 80% as singletons. The specimen was PBMCs. The receptor source for this set is a man aged 30-40 years in good health and CMV-seropositive.

The genes are TRBV4-1 and TRBJ2-1; 7 positions match TRBD1. Germline V gene data show CDR1 as MGHRA and CDR2 as YSYEKL. This CDR3 is built from 15 residues. Germline trimming cut 5 bases from V and 4 bases from J; bases unmatched to any gene: 8. In DNA, the CDR3 is TGCGCCAGCAGCGTAAGCTGGGACAGATACAATGAGCAGTTCTTC. Translating it yields CASSVSWDRYNEQFF.

V and J are TRBV5-3 and TRBJ1-2, with TRBD1 matching over 8 bases. TRBV5-3 falls under the ORF class, with uncertain function. Trimming took 3 bases from V and 4 from J; bases not matched to a gene: 14. The CDR3 is made up of 17 amino acids. CDR3 protein: CARSSDRDILGAYGYTF. CDR3 DNA sequence: TGTGCCAGAAGCTCGGACAGGGACATCTTGGGGGCCTATGGCTACACCTTC.

The chain employs TRBV7-2 and TRBJ2-7, with 9 nucleotides matching TRBD1. This CDR3 contains 13 residues. The germline V gene encodes CDR1 SGHTA and CDR2 FQGNSA. J gave up 7 bases and V 11 bases, and 12 bases lay outside the gene matches. CDR3 loop: CAGSYRGLGEQYF. The CDR3 region has the DNA TGTGCCGGGTCCTACAGGGGGCTAGGGGAGCAGTACTTC.

The chain has TRBV9 and TRBJ1-6; no clear D. CDR1 and CDR2 from the germline V gene are SGDLS and YYNGEE. This CDR3 is 12 amino acids long. The germline V and J ends were trimmed by 4 bases and 12 bases, with 11 bases remaining between them. The CDR3 reads CASSTVRGPLHF. The CDR3 nucleotides are TGTGCCAGCAGCACCGTACGAGGACCCCTCCACTTT.

This clone ranks as medium-sized. The genes are TRBV4-1 and TRBJ2-7, with 7 bases fitting TRBD2. J lost 2 bases, V lost 0 bases, and 4 bases had no gene match. The CDR3 extends over 15 amino acids. Germline V CDR1 and CDR2: MGHRA, YSYEKL. This chain's CDR3 is CASSQEWGGAYEQYF. The CDR3 nucleotides read TGCGCCAGCAGCCAAGAATGGGGGGGGGCCTACGAGCAGTACTTC.

This clone was detected only a few times. The chain employs TRBV18 and TRBJ2-5; 8 bases map to TRBD1. Per germline, CDR1 KGHSH and CDR2 LQKENI. The CDR3 is made up of 15 amino acids. With 0 bases clipped from V and 5 bases from J, the junction kept 5 bases outside the gene matches. This chain's CDR3 is CASSPPGTGWETQYF. The CDR3 DNA reads TGTGCCAGCTCACCACCTGGGACAGGTTGGGAGACCCAGTACTTC.

This clone occurred a few times. The rearrangement joins TRBV5-6 to TRBJ2-7; D not resolved. The CDR3 runs to 15 residues. V lost 4 bases, J lost 4 bases, and 18 bases lay in between. Germline assignment: CDR1 SGHDT and CDR2 YYEEEE. CDR3 in amino acids: CASSPKSLVVYEQYF. The CDR3 nucleotides are TGTGCCAGCAGCCCGAAGTCCTTGGTAGTATACGAGCAGTACTTC.